These 11 T cell receptor beta chains were all obtained from the same sample, sequenced in a study of Ad26.COV2.S vaccination and SARS-CoV-2 variants. Regarding treatment: some 20 received Ad26.COV2.S at low or high dose, single or two shots; about five received placebo; per-sample allocation not given. Samples were taken on day 63 after the first vaccine or placebo injection. Libraries were prepared by immunoSEQ multiplex PCR; TCRdb keeps only in-frame clonotypes and omits some of them. The sample records around 320,000 clones, roughly 87% being singletons. Sequenced material: peripheral blood, taken in a trial of Ad26.COV2.S vaccine versus placebo. The receptors derive from a person aged 18-65 years who received the Ad26.COV2.S COVID-19 vaccine or a placebo.

The chain recombines TRBV7-3 with TRBJ2-3; 12 bases are a match to TRBD1. The length of the CDR3 is 17 residues. The germline V gene has CDR1 SGHTA and CDR2 FQGTGA. Trimming removed 5 bases from V and 3 bases from J; junction bases left unmatched: 9. This chain's CDR3 is CASSAYPGQGATDTQYF. The CDR3, as DNA: TGTGCCAGCAGCGCGTATCCGGGACAGGGGGCTACAGATACGCAGTATTTT.

The table lists this clone with a few counts. The chain uses TRBV27 and TRBJ1-6, with TRBD1 matching 11 bases. Unmatched junction bases numbered 3, after V lost 4 bases and J lost 10 bases. The germline V gene has CDR1 MNHEY and CDR2 SMNVEV (reference sequence). This CDR3 spans 14 amino acids. CDR3 DNA sequence: TGTGCCAGCAGTTGGGACAGGGGGAAATCACCCCTCCACTTT. Its translation: CASSWDRGKSPLHF.

The V and J genes are TRBV5-6 and TRBJ1-5; maybe TRBD1 (5 bases). Per the germline V gene, CDR1 is SGHDT and CDR2 is YYEEEE. This CDR3 contains 12 residues. Deletions cut 3 bases from V and 9 bases from J, with 10 bases between. The DNA for the CDR3 is TGTGCCAGCAGCTGGGGGATCGGGCCCCAGCATTTT. Translating gives CASSWGIGPQHF. Combining the CDR3 with reference TRBV5-6 and TRBJ1-5 gives the whole variable domain DAGVTQSPTHLIKTRGQQVTLRCSPKSGHDTVSWYQQALGQGPQFIFQYYEEEERQRGNFPDRFSGHQFPNYSSELNVNALLLGDSALYLCASSWGIGPQHFGDGTRLSIL.

The V and J genes are TRBV29-1 and TRBJ2-2; D tentatively fits TRBD1 or TRBD2 (5 bases each). This CDR3 is 11 amino acids long. Trimming pared 7 bases from V and 6 bases from J, leaving 9 bases between. Germline CDR1 is SQVTM and CDR2 is ANQGSEA. The CDR3 reads CSGGVSGELFF. The CDR3 DNA is TGCAGCGGAGGGGTCTCCGGGGAGCTGTTTTTT.

CDR3 sequence: CAISGSGRDTQYF. CDR3 nucleotides: TGTGCCATCAGTGGTTCGGGGAGGGATACGCAGTATTTT. V gene TRBV10-3 combines with J gene TRBJ2-3, with a tentative D call TRBD2 (6 bases). CDR1 and CDR2 (germline): ENHRY, SYGVKD. This CDR3 has 13 amino acids. Trimming took 4 bases from V and 6 from J, leaving 11 bases between them.

The V and J genes are TRBV30 and TRBJ1-1; D unclear. Germline V gene sequence: CDR1 GTSNPN, CDR2 SVGIG (reference sequence). Trimming pared 5 bases from V and 1 base from J, leaving 17 bases between. CDR3 size: 15 residues. The CDR3 is CAWDLLGRGNTEAFF. The CDR3, as DNA: TGTGCCTGGGACCTTTTAGGGCGAGGGAACACTGAAGCTTTCTTT. The full variable domain, rest sourced from reference TRBV30 and TRBJ1-1, is SQTIHQWPATLVQPVGSPLSLECTVEGTSNPNLYWYRQAAGRGLQLLFYSVGIGQISSEVPQNLSASRPQDRQFILSSKKLLLSDSGFYLCAWDLLGRGNTEAFFGQGTRLTVV.

This sequence joins TRBV4-1 and TRBJ1-4; no definite D call. V was cut by 1 base and J by 7 bases, with 10 bases left in between. From germline, CDR1 is MGHRA and CDR2 YSYEKL. This CDR3 contains 14 residues. CDR3 loop: CASSQGGIAEKLFF. In nucleotides, the CDR3 is TGCGCCAGCAGCCAAGGTGGAATTGCTGAAAAACTGTTTTTT.

This CDR3 is CSVDGRYEQFF. The DNA for the CDR3 is TGCAGCGTTGATGGGAGGTATGAGCAGTTCTTC. This rearrangement joins TRBV29-1 to TRBJ2-1; D may be TRBD2 (6 bases). The germline V gene has CDR1 SQVTM and CDR2 ANQGSEA. Trimming removed 3 bases from V and 8 bases from J, with 8 bases in between. The CDR3 sequence is 11 residues long.

This clone was seen just once. The V gene is TRBV3-1 (or the pseudogene TRBV3-2), the J gene TRBJ2-7; D ambiguous. The CDR3 runs 16 residues. In germline, CDR1 is LGHDT, CDR2 YNNKEL (reference sequence). V was cut by 4 bases and J by 3 bases, with 19 bases left in between. The CDR3: CASSPPHTPKGYEQYF. The CDR3 DNA reads as TGTGCCAGCAGCCCCCCTCATACACCGAAAGGCTACGAGCAGTACTTC.

V and J are TRBV9 and TRBJ2-1, with 7 bases lining up with TRBD1. Germline V gene data show CDR1 as SGDLS and CDR2 as YYNGEE. Germline trimming cut 4 bases from V and 8 bases from J; bases unmatched to any gene: 9. The CDR3 is 14 amino acids. CDR3 sequence (DNA): TGTGCCAGCAGCATGGGACAGTCATTCGATGAGCAGTTCTTC. Its translation is CASSMGQSFDEQFF.

The rearrangement links TRBV29-1 to TRBJ1-1; D gene uncertain. The CDR3 runs to 13 residues. Per germline, CDR1 SQVTM and CDR2 ANQGSEA. Trimming removed 4 bases at V and 0 bases at J, with 9 bases between. The CDR3 DNA follows: TGCAGCGTTGCGGGCATCATGAACACTGAAGCTTTCTTT. Protein product: CSVAGIMNTEAFF.